The rows below give T cell receptor beta chains drawn from one sample of a study of blood T cell repertoires in COVID-19. Only in-frame clones appear in the TCRdb table, and some are missing; sequencing was by immunoSEQ multiplex PCR. Of 150,000 to 200,000 clones in the sample, roughly four fifths were seen once. The sample was peripheral blood. These TCRs come from a woman aged 80 or over with acute or convalescent COVID-19. Each CDR3 is given with its conserved first and last residue. The D gene is left open where the match is weak. A clone size is listed for some rows: how often the clone was seen (once, few, many), or a class if it is expanded.

V gene	clone size	D gene	J gene	CDR3 protein	CDR3 DNA
TRBV6-6	few	TRBD2	TRBJ2-3	CASSRLAGARGYSTDTQYF	TGTGCCAGCAGCCGACTAGCGGGAGCCCGGGGTTATAGCACAGATACGCAGTATTTT
TRBV7-8	-	-	TRBJ2-7	CASSRTRFYEQYF	TGTGCCAGCAGCCGAACTAGATTCTACGAGCAGTACTTC
TRBV28	-	-	TRBJ1-6	CASNRGGGSYNSPLHF	TGTGCCAGCAACCGGGGCGGGGGCTCCTATAATTCACCCCTCCACTTT
TRBV6-5	-	TRBD1	TRBJ1-2	CASSYSQDRGNYGYTF	TGTGCCAGCAGTTACTCTCAAGACAGGGGTAACTATGGCTACACCTTC
TRBV7-8	-	-	TRBJ2-5	CASSFNQETQYF	TGTGCCAGCAGCTTTAACCAAGAGACCCAGTACTTC
TRBV10-3	-	TRBD2	TRBJ2-1	CAITSGRAGEQFF	TGTGCCATCACTAGCGGGAGGGCCGGTGAGCAGTTCTTC
TRBV30	-	TRBD1	TRBJ1-4	CAWLDRGIEKLFF	TGTGCCTGGTTGGACAGGGGCATTGAAAAACTGTTTTTT
TRBV25-1	-	-	TRBJ2-2	CASRDRTNTGELFF	TGTGCCAGCAGGGACAGAACGAACACCGGGGAGCTGTTTTTT
TRBV7-9	-	-	TRBJ2-3	CASSLSFTDTQYF	TGTGCCAGCAGCTTATCTTTTACAGATACGCAGTATTTT
TRBV11-3	few	TRBD2	TRBJ2-1	CASALAGGSVLDDEQFF	TGTGCCAGCGCTCTAGCGGGAGGTTCCGTTTTGGACGATGAGCAGTTCTTC
TRBV7-2	-	TRBD1	TRBJ2-1	CASSPTGMNNEQFF	TGTGCCAGCAGCCCGACAGGGATGAACAATGAGCAGTTCTTC
TRBV27	once	TRBD1	TRBJ1-1	CASSYGDRPEAFF	TGTGCCAGCAGTTATGGGGACAGACCTGAAGCTTTCTTT
TRBV20-1	-	TRBD2	TRBJ2-1	CSASTSGRLHEQFF	TGCAGTGCTAGTACTAGCGGGAGGTTGCATGAGCAGTTCTTC
TRBV5-4	-	-	TRBJ1-1	CASSVKGRPIGAEAFF	TGTGCCAGCAGCGTAAAGGGAAGACCTATAGGGGCTGAAGCTTTCTTT